This TCR beta chain originates from a study of OX40 agonist ivuxolimab in advanced cancers. About the study: Patients in the trial were receiving intravenous ivuxolimab every 2 weeks, at doses of 0.01 to 10 mg/kg. Checkpoint inhibitors had been given previously to approximately 41% of patients. Study-wide points: A proportion of nonresponders additionally exhibited low normalized T-cell clonal expansion.

This CDR3 is built from 13 residues. Per germline, CDR1 KGHSH and CDR2 LQKENI. Trimming took 8 bases from V and 8 from J, leaving 16 bases between them. As to this clone: Its specificity is unknown.

Generated by immunoSEQ multiplex PCR, the TCRdb table keeps only in-frame clones and is missing some. The sample contains 90,000 to 120,000 clones, around 93% of which appear only once. The rearrangement joins TRBV18 to TRBJ2-1; no firm D call. Sequences were derived from CD4+ or CD8+ T cells sorted from blood, sampled in a trial of the OX40 agonist ivuxolimab. The sequence was collected from an adult with an advanced solid tumor such as melanoma, head and neck, liver or kidney cancer. The CDR3 bases are TGTGCCAGCCGCCCCGACCCTCGGGATGAGCAGTTCTTC. As protein: CASRPDPRDEQFF. Based on the CDR3 plus reference TRBV18 and TRBJ2-1, the full variable domain is NAGVMQNPRHLVRRRGQEARLRCSPMKGHSHVYWYRQLPEEGLKFMVYLQKENIIDESGMPKERFSAEFPKEGPSILRIQQVVRGDSAAYFCASRPDPRDEQFFGPGTRLTVL.